This section outlines one T cell receptor beta chain sequence together with its context. The data belong to a study of blood T cell repertoires in COVID-19. About the study: Nucleic acid was either cDNA or gDNA, and it came from T cells, B-cell-depleted T cells, or PBMCs.

Authors' analysis steps: For nucleated cells, counts were estimated from reference gene primer amplification. Assay: immunoSEQ multiplex PCR; the TCRdb copy retains only in-frame clones and omits some. The V and J calls and clone size were taken over from that table, and D and trimming were inferred from the DNA. Of roughly 84,000 clones in the sample, 65% to 85% are singletons; the top ten hold around 15%. This TCR was recovered from a woman of 80 years or more with acute or convalescent COVID-19. The sample was peripheral blood.

Here the CDR3 reads CATSDRGDEQFF. The DNA of the CDR3 is TGTGCCACCAGTGACCGGGGGGATGAGCAGTTCTTC. V gene TRBV24-1 combines with J gene TRBJ2-1; the match to TRBD2 covers 7 bases. Trimming took 4 bases from V and 8 from J; bases not matched to a gene: 1. From germline, CDR1 is KGHDR and CDR2 SFDVKD. The CDR3 contains 12 residues.